This T cell receptor (beta chain) is from a study of cytomegalovirus exposure and HLA in healthy donors listed by TCRdb under 2017. Regarding the study in general: According to an earlier analysis of several hundred of the donors, about 190 million T cells yielded approximately 120 million unique TCR beta sequences and more than 250 Gb of sequence data. Approximately 300 gigabases of sequencing data and about 92 million unique TCR sequences made up an early release that covered roughly 670 HLA-typed donors. Of the approximately 370 genotyped donors, 75% to 85% were placed in the genetic ancestry cluster associated with self-reported Caucasian donors. The study aimed to test whether cataloging public T cell receptors could reveal signatures of past pathogen exposure. The study used immunosequencing to profile the T cell repertoires of approximately 690 subjects and linked those repertoires to cytomegalovirus serostatus. A separate validation cohort of 90 to 150 different subjects was used in addition to the roughly 640-subject first cohort. The study combined high-throughput TCR immunosequencing, statistical association of individual TCRs with disease status, and machine learning to predict cytomegalovirus infection status. To study patterns of TCR occurrence, a later analysis re-analyzed previously published TCR beta repertoires from more than 550 donors and added high-resolution HLA genotyping. Rather than using new phenotypic data, the later analysis identified candidate immune exposures from TCR beta sequences and from how often those sequences occurred across donors. An earlier analysis of about 600 of the donors used high-throughput TCR beta sequencing to judge whether each TCR beta V gene segment behaved as functional or pseudogenic. Donor age, sex, ethnicity and CMV serostatus were collected together with the repertoire data. A later genetic analysis took genome-wide SNP genotypes for about three fifths of the roughly 700 donors and used that subset as a discovery cohort. All discovery cohort repertoires had been generated using a single sequencing platform. Both class I and class II loci were covered by HLA typing, at four-digit resolution. Typing coverage varied by locus: roughly 620-640 donors for A, B, C, DRB1 and DQB1; under 550 for DQA1; about 570 for DPA1; roughly 470 for DPB1. Because of strong linkage in the cohort, roughly five DR-DQ haplotypes were treated as single units for association and clustering. Across about 380 genotyped donors of the cohort, an average of approximately 220,000 unique TCR beta nucleotide sequences per donor were sequenced, and roughly a sixth of those sequences were non-productive.

V drops 4 bases and J drops 4 bases, leaving 5 bases in between. The CDR3 runs 12 amino acids, cysteine and phenylalanine included. Only the CDR3 portion is preserved as DNA: 36 bases, with reading frame beginning at the first base. CDR1 and CDR2 are drawn from the germline V gene: MNHNS, SASEGT. The cohort consisted of 650 to 850 healthy bone marrow donors. At the time of sampling, all cohort members were nominally healthy, though unrecorded immune exposures were likely present. The donor was CMV seronegative and belonged to the group of 352 seronegative cohort members. Every donor gave a peripheral blood sample, and the peripheral blood mononuclear cells from that sample were used for TCR beta sequencing. The Qiagen DNeasy Blood Extraction Kit was used to extract genomic DNA from the blood cell samples. As for this clone: No antigen is known for it. There are no base qualities to consult, and no much larger clone falls within one base.

What the authors observed across the whole study: Sequencing depth was assumed to be roughly uniform across donors in the presence/absence analyses, though that assumption may not hold. In vitro tests confirmed that three of the cytomegalovirus-associated TCR beta chains recognize cytomegalovirus antigens. In an earlier analysis of a few hundred of the donors, most TCR beta V segments were observed in productive rearrangements about 87% or about 30% of the time, broadly matching IMGT annotations. Most TCR sequences were observed very rarely across donors, whereas some public TCRs were present in many individuals. The cohort was sequenced for TCR beta chains only, and without alpha or paired-chain data the features that could be detected were limited. A later genetic analysis reported fewer N-insertions in productive TCRs among donors in an Asian-associated ancestry cluster than the 666-donor mean. A later analysis found that most CMV-associated TCR beta chains appeared HLA-restricted, with HLA associations seemingly driven largely by CMV exposure. Correlated functional status among segregating V segments might reflect linkage disequilibrium, but an unknown experimental factor could not be ruled out. Strong co-occurrence of HLA alleles, especially DR and DQ, made assigning TCR associations to individual alleles difficult. In both the original and validation cohorts, the classifier was reported to diagnose cytomegalovirus status with high specificity and sensitivity. A later analysis found that HLA-associated TCR beta chains were more clonally expanded and had lower generation probabilities than equally common non-associated chains. A later analysis found that TCR association rates varied across HLA loci, with DRB1 alleles showing the most associated TCRs and HLA-C alleles the fewest. A further reported finding was that TCR beta sequences accurately predicted the HLA-A and HLA-B alleles for most subjects in the first cohort. In the study, about 150 TCR beta chains were listed as associated with cytomegalovirus. For the cohort, immune exposure information was limited to CMV serostatus. Because HLA typing was unavailable for some donors at each locus, only the typed subset was used in association tests. Specific HLA alleles were associated with roughly 17,000 TCR beta sequences at a false discovery rate of 0.05 in a later analysis. According to a later analysis, parvovirus B19, influenza, CMV and Epstein-Barr virus appeared linked to several top co-occurrence clusters. A cluster of highly shared sequence variants was judged likely to be a technical artifact of the sequencing pipeline. About 15 rarely observed V segments, including chromosome 9 orphons, were excluded from the earlier analysis of 550 to 700 of the donors because counts were too low. The 87-base-pair reads could not distinguish some IMGT-functional V segments, including TRBV6-2 and TRBV6-3, so those segments were excluded. V-gene and J-gene trimming of TCR beta chains was associated with a missense DCLRE1C variant in a later genetic analysis, and the association was replicated in an independent cohort. It was suggested by the authors that the approach could potentially be generalized to other disease states and immunological phenotypes.

Preparation of the library involved the immunoSEQ multiplex PCR assay. For the multiplex PCR, a mixture combining 60 forward primers for TCR Vbeta segments and 13 reverse primers for TCR Jbeta segments was used. A multiplex PCR assay on genomic DNA amplified the CDR3 region of rearranged TCR beta genes. The amplified TCR beta libraries were sequenced on the Illumina HiSeq System as 87-base-pair reads. Under the source paper's analysis protocol: A later analysis tallied tens of millions of unique TCR beta chains across the 666 repertoires, and about 10 million of those chains were shared by two or more donors. Raw reads were error-corrected and collapsed into unique sequences by a nearest-neighbor algorithm in which closely related sequences were merged to remove PCR and sequencing errors. Alignment of CDR3 sequences to IMGT reference sequences was used to assign V, D and J gene segments. For a sequence to be retained, at least a six-nucleotide match to both a V gene segment and a J gene segment was required. A rearrangement was called productive if the CDR3 had no stop codons and remained in frame with V and J, and every other rearrangement was called non-productive. CDR3 was defined by IMGT convention, running from the second conserved V-encoded cysteine to the conserved J-encoded phenylalanine. The earlier analysis of some 600 of the donors excluded sequences that lacked an unambiguous match to a single V gene segment. An earlier analysis of 500 to 600 of the donors classified V segments as functional when productive rearrangements were above 56.7% and as segregating when the standard deviation between donors was above 5%. A statistical classification framework was built to diagnose cytomegalovirus status from the catalog of TCR beta chain sequences. In a later analysis, TCR nucleotide sequences were compared against IMGT/GENE-DB human TR gene sequences so that V and J genes could be assigned. The TCRdist pipeline was used in a later analysis to assign CDR3 sequences and most-parsimonious VDJ recombination scenarios. In a later analysis, each TCR beta chain was defined by its CDR3 amino acid sequence together with its V-gene family, and reads lacking a unique V-gene family were excluded. In a later analysis, some 600 highly shared, low-generation-probability nucleotide sequences were removed to address suspected cross-contamination and a sequencing artifact. A later analysis calculated a clonal expansion index for each public chain from normalized within-repertoire ranks of inferred template counts. Generation probabilities in a later analysis came from a VDJ recombination model fitted to out-of-frame rearrangements, and those results were checked against IGoR. In a later analysis, hypergeometric tests were used to score TCR-TCR, TCR-HLA and TCR-CMV co-occurrence, with a repertoire-size bias correction applied to TCR pairs. In a later analysis, false discovery rates were estimated by permuting HLA or CMV assignments 20 times. A later analysis grouped co-occurring TCRs with DBSCAN, adding TCRdist sequence similarity when clustering within HLA-allele-positive subsets. For co-occurrence clustering, repertoires with fewer than 30,000 or more than 120,000 public chains were excluded, along with five or six repertoires with anomalous nucleotide sharing. TCRdb carries this immuneACCESS record with in-frame sequences only. Its versions omit some clonotypes, under half of them owing to an unresolved V gene in the studies checked, with the rest unexplained. Clonal size and the V and J genes are those of that table, whereas D and trimming came from the DNA. The sample has 150,000 to 200,000 clones on record, around 76% of them singletons. The ten largest clones add up to 1% of the sample.

The TCR comes from a woman in her thirties or forties in good health and CMV-seronegative. The chain was built from TRBV6-1 and TRBJ1-5, with the D gene not confidently named. The material sequenced was PBMCs. The DNA sequence is as follows: TGTGCCAGCAGTGTTCTTAATCAGCCCCAGCATTTT. Translation gives CASSVLNQPQHF.